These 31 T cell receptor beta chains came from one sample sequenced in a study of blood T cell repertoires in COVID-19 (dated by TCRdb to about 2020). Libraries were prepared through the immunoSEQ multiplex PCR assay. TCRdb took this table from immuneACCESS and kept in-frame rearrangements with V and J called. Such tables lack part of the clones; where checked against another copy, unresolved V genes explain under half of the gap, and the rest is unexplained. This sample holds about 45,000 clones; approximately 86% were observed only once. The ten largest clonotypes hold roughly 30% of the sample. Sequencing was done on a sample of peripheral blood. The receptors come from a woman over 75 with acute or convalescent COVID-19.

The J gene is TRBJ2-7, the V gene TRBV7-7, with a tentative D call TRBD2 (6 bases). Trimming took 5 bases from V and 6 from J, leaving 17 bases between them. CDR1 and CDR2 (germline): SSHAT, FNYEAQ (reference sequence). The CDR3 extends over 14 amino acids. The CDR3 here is CASSQEGISTEQYF. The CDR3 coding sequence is TGTGCCAGCAGCCAGGAGGGGATCTCTACCGAGCAGTACTTC.

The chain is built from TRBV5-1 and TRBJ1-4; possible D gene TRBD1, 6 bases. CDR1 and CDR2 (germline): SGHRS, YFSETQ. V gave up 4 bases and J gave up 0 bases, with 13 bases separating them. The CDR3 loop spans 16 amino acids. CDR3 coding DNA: TGCGCCAGCAGCATACCAGAGGGGGCAACTAATGAAAAACTGTTTTTT. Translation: CASSIPEGATNEKLFF.

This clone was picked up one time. CDR3 protein: CASSVEVRGDTQYF. CDR3 DNA sequence: TGTGCCAGCAGCGTAGAGGTGAGGGGGGATACGCAGTATTTT. The chain links TRBV9 to TRBJ2-3, with a possible D match to TRBD1 (6 bases). Trimming stripped 0 bases from V and 6 bases from J, with 11 bases between. Germline V gene sequence: CDR1 SGDLS, CDR2 YYNGEE. This CDR3 contains 14 residues.

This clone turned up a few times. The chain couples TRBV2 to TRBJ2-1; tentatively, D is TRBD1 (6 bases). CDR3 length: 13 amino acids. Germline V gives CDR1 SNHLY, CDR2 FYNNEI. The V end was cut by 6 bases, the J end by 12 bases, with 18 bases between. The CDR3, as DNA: TGTGCCAGCAGGGATAACAGGGACCCAGGGCAGTTCTTC. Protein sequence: CASRDNRDPGQFF.

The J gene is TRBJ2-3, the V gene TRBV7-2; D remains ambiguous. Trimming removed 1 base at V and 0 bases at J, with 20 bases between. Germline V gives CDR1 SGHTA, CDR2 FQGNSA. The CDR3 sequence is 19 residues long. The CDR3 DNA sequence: TGTGCCAGCAGCTTAGTCCCTCCCTCCCTGGTCACTAGCACAGATACGCAGTATTTT. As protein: CASSLVPPSLVTSTDTQYF.

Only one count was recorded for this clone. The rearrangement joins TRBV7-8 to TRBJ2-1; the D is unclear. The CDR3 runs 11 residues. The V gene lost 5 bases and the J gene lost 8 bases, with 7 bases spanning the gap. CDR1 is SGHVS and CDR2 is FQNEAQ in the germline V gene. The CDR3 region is CASSPVDEQFF. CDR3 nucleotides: TGTGCCAGCAGCCCAGTCGATGAGCAGTTCTTC.

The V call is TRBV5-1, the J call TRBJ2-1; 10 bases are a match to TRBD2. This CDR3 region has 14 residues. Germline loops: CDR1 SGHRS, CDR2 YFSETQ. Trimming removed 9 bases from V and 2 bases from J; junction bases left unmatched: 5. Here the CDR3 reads CATSAGGPYNEQFF. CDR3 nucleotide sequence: TGCGCCACCTCAGCGGGAGGGCCCTACAATGAGCAGTTCTTC.

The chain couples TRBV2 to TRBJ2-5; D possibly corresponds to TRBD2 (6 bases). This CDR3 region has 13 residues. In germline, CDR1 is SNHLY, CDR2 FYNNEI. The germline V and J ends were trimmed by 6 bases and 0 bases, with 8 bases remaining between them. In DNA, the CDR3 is TGTGCCAGCAGGCGGGACTACCAAGAGACCCAGTACTTC. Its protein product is CASRRDYQETQYF.

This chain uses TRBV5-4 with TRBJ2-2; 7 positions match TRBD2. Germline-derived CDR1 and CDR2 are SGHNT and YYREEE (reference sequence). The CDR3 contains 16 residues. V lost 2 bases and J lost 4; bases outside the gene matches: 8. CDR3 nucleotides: TGTGCCAGCAGCTTTGGGGGAGGGTATAGCACCGGGGAGCTGTTTTTT. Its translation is CASSFGGGYSTGELFF.

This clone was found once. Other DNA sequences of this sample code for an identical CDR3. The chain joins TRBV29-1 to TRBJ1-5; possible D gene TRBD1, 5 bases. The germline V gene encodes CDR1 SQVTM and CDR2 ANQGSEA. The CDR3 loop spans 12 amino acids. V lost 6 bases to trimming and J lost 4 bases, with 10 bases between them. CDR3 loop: CSVGGGNQPQHF. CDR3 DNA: TGCAGCGTCGGGGGAGGGAATCAGCCCCAGCATTTT.

The CDR3 nucleotides are TGTGCCAGTACCCAAGGGAGCAGCTCCGGGGAGCTGTTTTTT. As protein: CASTQGSSSGELFF. V is TRBV19 and J is TRBJ2-2; maybe TRBD2 (5 bases). With 7 bases removed from V and 6 bases from J, the gap between germline ends came to 15 bases. This CDR3 region has 14 residues. Germline V lookup: CDR1 LNHDA, CDR2 SQIVND (reference sequence).

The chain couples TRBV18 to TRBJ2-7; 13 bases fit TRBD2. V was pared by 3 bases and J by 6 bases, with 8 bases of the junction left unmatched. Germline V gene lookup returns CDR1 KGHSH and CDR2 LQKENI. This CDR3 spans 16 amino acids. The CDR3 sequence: CASSPQGLAGALEQYF. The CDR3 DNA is TGTGCCAGCTCACCTCAAGGACTAGCGGGAGCCCTCGAGCAGTACTTC.

Here the CDR3 reads CASSTTRSGTYEQYF. In DNA, the CDR3 is TGTGCCAGCAGTACCACCCGGAGTGGAACCTACGAGCAGTACTTC. This rearrangement joins TRBV6-5 to TRBJ2-7; D not certain. Trimming stripped 5 bases from V and 2 bases from J, with 16 bases between. The length of the CDR3 is 15 residues. The V gene's germline CDR1 is MNHEY and CDR2 SVGAGI.

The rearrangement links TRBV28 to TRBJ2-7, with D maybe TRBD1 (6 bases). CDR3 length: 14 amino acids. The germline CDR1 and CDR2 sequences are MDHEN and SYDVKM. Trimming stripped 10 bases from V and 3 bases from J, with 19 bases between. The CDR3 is CATQSTRGGYEQYF. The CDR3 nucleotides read TGTGCCACCCAGTCAACCCGAGGGGGCTACGAGCAGTACTTC.

CDR3 in amino acids: CASSPGGETQYF. The CDR3 DNA is TGTGCCAGCAGCCCGGGTGGGGAGACCCAGTACTTC. The J gene is TRBJ2-5, the V gene TRBV2; unclear D gene. V lost 6 bases and J lost 5, with 10 bases in between. This CDR3 region has 12 residues. Germline-derived CDR1 and CDR2 are SNHLY and FYNNEI.

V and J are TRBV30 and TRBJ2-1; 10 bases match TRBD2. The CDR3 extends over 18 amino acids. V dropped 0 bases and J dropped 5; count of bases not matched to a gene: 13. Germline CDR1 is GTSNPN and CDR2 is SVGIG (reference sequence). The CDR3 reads CAWSVHDWTSGLHNEQFF. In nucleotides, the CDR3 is TGTGCCTGGAGTGTACATGATTGGACTAGCGGTCTGCACAATGAGCAGTTCTTC.

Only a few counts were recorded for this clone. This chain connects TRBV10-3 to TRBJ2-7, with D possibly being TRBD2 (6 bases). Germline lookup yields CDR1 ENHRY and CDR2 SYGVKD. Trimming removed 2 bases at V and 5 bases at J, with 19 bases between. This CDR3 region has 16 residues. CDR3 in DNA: TGTGCCATCAGTGAGGGTTATTCTGGGAGGCCCCACGAGCAGTACTTC. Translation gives CAISEGYSGRPHEQYF.

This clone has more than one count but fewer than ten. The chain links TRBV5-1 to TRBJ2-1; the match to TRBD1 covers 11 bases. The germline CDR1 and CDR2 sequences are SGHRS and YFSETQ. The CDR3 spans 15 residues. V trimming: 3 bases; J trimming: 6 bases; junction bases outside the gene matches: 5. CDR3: CASSYGQGAGNEQFF. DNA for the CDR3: TGCGCCAGCAGCTATGGACAGGGGGCTGGCAATGAGCAGTTCTTC.

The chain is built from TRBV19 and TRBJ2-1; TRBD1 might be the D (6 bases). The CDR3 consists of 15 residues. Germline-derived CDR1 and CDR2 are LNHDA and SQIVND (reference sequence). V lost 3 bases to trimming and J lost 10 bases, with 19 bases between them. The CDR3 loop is CASSIAGVMVQEQFF. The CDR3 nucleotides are TGTGCCAGTAGTATCGCAGGGGTAATGGTTCAGGAGCAGTTCTTC.

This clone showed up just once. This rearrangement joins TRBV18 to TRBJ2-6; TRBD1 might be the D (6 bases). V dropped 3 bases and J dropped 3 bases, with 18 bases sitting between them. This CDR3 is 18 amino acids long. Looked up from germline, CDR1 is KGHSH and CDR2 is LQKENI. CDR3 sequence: CASSPGTPHLGGANVLTF. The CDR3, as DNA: TGTGCCAGCTCACCTGGGACACCTCACCTCGGTGGGGCCAACGTCCTGACTTTC.

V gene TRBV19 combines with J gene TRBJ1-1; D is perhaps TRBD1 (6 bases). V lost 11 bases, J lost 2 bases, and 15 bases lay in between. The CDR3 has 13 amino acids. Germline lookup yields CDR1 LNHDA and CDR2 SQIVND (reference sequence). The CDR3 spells CASKQGPNTEAFF. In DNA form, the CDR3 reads TGTGCCTCCAAACAGGGCCCCAACACTGAAGCTTTCTTT. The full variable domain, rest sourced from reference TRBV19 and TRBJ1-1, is DGGITQSPKYLFRKEGQNVTLSCEQNLNHDAMYWYRQDPGQGLRLIYYSQIVNDFQKGDIAEGYSVSREKKESFPLTVTSAQKNPTAFYLCASKQGPNTEAFFGQGTRLTVV.

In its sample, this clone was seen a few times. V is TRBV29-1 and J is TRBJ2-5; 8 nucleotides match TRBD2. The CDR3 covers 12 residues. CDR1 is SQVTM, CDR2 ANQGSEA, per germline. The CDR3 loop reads CSLREGRETQYF. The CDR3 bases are TGCAGTCTTCGGGAGGGACGAGAGACCCAGTACTTC.

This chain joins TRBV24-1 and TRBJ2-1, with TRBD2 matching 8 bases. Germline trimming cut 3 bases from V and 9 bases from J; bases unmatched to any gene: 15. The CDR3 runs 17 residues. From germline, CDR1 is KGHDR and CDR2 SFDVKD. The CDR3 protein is CATSDSASGLGAPEQFF. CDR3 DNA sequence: TGTGCCACCAGTGATAGCGCTAGCGGGCTCGGAGCACCTGAGCAGTTCTTC.

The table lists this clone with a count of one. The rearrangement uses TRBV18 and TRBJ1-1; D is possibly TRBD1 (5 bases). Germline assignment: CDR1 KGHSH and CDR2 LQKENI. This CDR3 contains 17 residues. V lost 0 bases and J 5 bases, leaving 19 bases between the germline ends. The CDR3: CASSPPERGGGSTEAFF. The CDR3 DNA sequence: TGTGCCAGCTCACCACCTGAACGGGGCGGAGGGTCGACTGAAGCTTTCTTT.

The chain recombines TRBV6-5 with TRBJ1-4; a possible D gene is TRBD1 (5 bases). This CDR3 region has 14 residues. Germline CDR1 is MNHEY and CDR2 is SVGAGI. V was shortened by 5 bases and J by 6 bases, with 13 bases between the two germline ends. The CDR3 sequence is CASSIQGGDEKLFF. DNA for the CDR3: TGTGCCAGCAGTATCCAGGGTGGGGATGAAAAACTGTTTTTT.

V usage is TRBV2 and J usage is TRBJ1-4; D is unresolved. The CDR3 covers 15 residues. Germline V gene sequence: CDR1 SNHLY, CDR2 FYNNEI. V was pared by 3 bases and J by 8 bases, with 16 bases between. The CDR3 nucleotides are TGTGCCAGCAGTGAGGGCGGCGGGATTGGGGAAAAACTGTTTTTT. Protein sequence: CASSEGGGIGEKLFF.

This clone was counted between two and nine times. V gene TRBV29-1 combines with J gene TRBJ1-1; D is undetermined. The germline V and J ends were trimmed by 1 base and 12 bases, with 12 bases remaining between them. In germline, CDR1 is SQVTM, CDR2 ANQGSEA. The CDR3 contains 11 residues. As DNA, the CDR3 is TGCAGCGTTGAAGTTAACGAGGGAACTTTCTTT. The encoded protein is CSVEVNEGTFF.

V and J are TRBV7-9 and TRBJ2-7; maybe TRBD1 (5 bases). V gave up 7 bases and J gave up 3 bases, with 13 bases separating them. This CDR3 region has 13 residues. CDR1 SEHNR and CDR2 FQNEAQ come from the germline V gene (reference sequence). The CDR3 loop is CASNQQEDYEQYF. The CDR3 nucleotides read TGTGCCAGCAACCAACAGGAAGACTACGAGCAGTACTTC.

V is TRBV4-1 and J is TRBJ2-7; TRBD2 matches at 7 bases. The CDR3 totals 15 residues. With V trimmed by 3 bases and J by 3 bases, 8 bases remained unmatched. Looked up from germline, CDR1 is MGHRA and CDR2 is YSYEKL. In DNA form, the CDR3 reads TGCGCCAGCAGCCAGCCGACTAGCCCTAACTACGAGCAGTACTTC. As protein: CASSQPTSPNYEQYF.

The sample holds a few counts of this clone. The DNA for the CDR3 is TGTGCCAGCAGCCGACAGAGAGGAAACACTGAAGCTTTCTTT. Protein product: CASSRQRGNTEAFF. The V call is TRBV21-1, the J call TRBJ1-1; TRBD1 was called by the table and not checked on the DNA. TRBV21-1 is a listed pseudogene. This CDR3 contains 14 residues.

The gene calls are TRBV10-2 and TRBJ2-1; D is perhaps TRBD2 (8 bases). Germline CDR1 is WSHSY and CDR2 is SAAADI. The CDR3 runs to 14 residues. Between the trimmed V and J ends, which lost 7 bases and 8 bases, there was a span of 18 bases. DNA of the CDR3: TGCGCCAGCATTAAGGGACTAGGGGGCGATGAGCAGTTCTTC. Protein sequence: CASIKGLGGDEQFF.